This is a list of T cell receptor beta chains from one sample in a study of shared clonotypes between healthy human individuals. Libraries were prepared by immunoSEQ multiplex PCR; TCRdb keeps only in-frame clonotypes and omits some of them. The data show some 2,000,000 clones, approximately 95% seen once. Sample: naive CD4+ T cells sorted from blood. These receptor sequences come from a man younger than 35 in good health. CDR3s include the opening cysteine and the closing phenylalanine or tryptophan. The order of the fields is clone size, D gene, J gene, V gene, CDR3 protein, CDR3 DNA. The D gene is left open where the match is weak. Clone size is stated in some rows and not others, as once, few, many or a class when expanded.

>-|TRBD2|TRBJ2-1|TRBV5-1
CASSLGPPGLAANTRDNEQFF
TGCGCCAGCAGCTTGGGGCCCCCGGGACTAGCGGCCAATACACGGGACAATGAGCAGTTCTTC
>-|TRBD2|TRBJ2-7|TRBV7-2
CASSLALVGLAGVALYF
TGTGCCAGCAGCTTAGCGTTGGTTGGACTAGCGGGAGTCGCGTTGTACTTC
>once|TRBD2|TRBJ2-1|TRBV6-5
CASSYPSGREQFF
TGTGCCAGCAGTTACCCTAGCGGGAGGGAGCAGTTCTTC
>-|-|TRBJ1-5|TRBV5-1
CASSLDTNQPQHF
TGCGCCAGCAGCTTGGATACGAATCAGCCCCAGCATTTT
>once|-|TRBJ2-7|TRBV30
CAWSKGTLYEQYF
TGTGCCTGGAGTAAAGGGACTCTCTACGAGCAGTACTTC
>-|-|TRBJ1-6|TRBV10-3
CAISELIPGNSPLHF
TGTGCCATCAGTGAGTTGATCCCGGGGAATTCACCCCTCCACTTT
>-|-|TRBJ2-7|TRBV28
CASSARAEGVYEQYF
TGTGCCAGCAGCGCCCGGGCCGAGGGGGTCTACGAGCAGTACTTC
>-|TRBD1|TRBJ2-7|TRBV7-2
CASSSDRLNNEQYF
TGTGCCAGCAGCTCGGACAGGCTGAACAACGAGCAGTACTTC
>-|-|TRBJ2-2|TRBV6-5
CASSFPTGELFF
TGTGCCAGCAGTTTCCCAACCGGGGAGCTGTTTTTT
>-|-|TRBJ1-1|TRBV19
CASSISQWNTEAFF
TGTGCCAGTAGTATCAGTCAATGGAACACTGAAGCTTTCTTT
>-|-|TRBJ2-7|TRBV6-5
CASSYSDSPRMREQYF
TGTGCCAGCAGTTACTCGGATAGCCCCCGGATGCGGGAGCAGTACTTC
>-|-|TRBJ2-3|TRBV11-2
CASSPYTDTQYF
TGTGCCAGCAGCCCTTACACAGATACGCAGTATTTT
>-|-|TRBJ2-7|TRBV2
CASSSTTDNYEQYF
TGTGCCAGCAGTTCCACGACAGATAACTACGAGCAGTACTTC
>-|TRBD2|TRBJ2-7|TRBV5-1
CASSGSDGLTSGGSSYEQYF
TGCGCCAGCAGTGGCAGCGACGGTTTGACTAGCGGGGGAAGCTCCTACGAGCAGTACTTC
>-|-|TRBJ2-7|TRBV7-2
CASSLGLAYEQYF
TGTGCCAGCAGCTTAGGTCTAGCCTACGAGCAGTACTTC
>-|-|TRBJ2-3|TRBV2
CASRWGLSTDTQYF
TGTGCCAGCAGGTGGGGCCTAAGCACAGATACGCAGTATTTT
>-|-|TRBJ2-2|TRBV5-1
CASSLVATNTGELFF
TGCGCCAGCAGCTTGGTGGCTACCAACACCGGGGAGCTGTTTTTT
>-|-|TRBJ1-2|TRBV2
CASSEAPRVGYTF
TGTGCCAGCAGTGAAGCCCCCCGGGTTGGCTACACCTTC
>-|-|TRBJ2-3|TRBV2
CASSELAGQEGDTQYF
TGTGCCAGCAGTGAACTGGCGGGCCAGGAGGGAGATACGCAGTATTTT
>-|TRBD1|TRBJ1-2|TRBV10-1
CASSERDRGYGYTF
TGCGCCAGCAGTGAGCGGGACAGGGGCTATGGCTACACCTTC
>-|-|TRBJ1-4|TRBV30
CAWAPGHRNEKLFF
TGTGCCTGGGCCCCGGGACACAGAAATGAAAAACTGTTTTTT
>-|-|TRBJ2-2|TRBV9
CASSVVPTGELFF
TGTGCCAGCAGCGTAGTCCCCACCGGGGAGCTGTTTTTT
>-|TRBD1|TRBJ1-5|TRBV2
CASSEAPGQGAGQPQHF
TGTGCCAGCAGTGAAGCCCCGGGACAGGGGGCTGGCCAGCCCCAGCATTTT
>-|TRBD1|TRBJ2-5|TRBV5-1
CASSWLGGQTYQETQYF
TGCGCCAGCAGCTGGTTAGGGGGACAGACGTACCAAGAGACCCAGTACTTC
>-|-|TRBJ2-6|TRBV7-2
CASSLGGSGANVLTF
TGTGCCAGCAGCTTAGGGGGCTCTGGGGCCAACGTCCTGACTTTC
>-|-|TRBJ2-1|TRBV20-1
CSMNRVNEQFF
TGCAGTATGAACAGGGTGAATGAGCAGTTCTTC
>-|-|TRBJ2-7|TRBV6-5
CASSFPDSYEQYF
TGTGCCAGCAGTTTCCCTGATTCCTACGAGCAGTACTTC
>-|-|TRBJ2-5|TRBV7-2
CASSLAGVGETQYF
TGTGCCAGCAGCTTAGCGGGCGTAGGAGAGACCCAGTACTTC
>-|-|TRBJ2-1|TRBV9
CASSVGLLGGNEQFF
TGTGCCAGCAGCGTAGGACTACTTGGGGGAAATGAGCAGTTCTTC
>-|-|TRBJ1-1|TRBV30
CAWTFSGNTEAFF
TGTGCCTGGACCTTTTCAGGGAACACTGAAGCTTTCTTT
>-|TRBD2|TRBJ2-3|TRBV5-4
CASSSAGSGTDTQYF
TGTGCCAGCAGCTCAGCGGGGTCCGGCACAGATACGCAGTATTTT
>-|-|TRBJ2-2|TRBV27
CASSLGTRAGELFF
TGTGCCAGCAGTTTAGGAACACGGGCCGGGGAGCTGTTTTTT
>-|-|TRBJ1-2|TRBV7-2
CASSLIPGGYTF
TGTGCCAGCAGCTTAATTCCGGGTGGCTACACCTTC
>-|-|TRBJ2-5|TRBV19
CASSMNRQETQYF
TGTGCCAGTAGTATGAACAGGCAAGAGACCCAGTACTTC
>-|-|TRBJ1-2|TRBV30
CAWSPGSYGYTF
TGTGCCTGGAGTCCAGGGAGCTATGGCTACACCTTC
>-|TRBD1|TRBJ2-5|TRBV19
CASSMGQGVETQYF
TGTGCCAGTAGTATGGGACAGGGAGTCGAGACCCAGTACTTC
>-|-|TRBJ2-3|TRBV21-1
CASSKKGRRGGPSTDTQYF
TGTGCCAGCAGCAAAAAGGGTCGTCGTGGGGGACCTAGCACAGATACGCAGTATTTT
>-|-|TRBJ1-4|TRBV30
CAWSTGKSVGEKLFF
TGTGCCTGGAGCACAGGGAAGTCGGTTGGTGAAAAACTGTTTTTT
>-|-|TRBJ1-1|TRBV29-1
CSVEAVRGGAEAFF
TGCAGCGTTGAAGCCGTAAGGGGAGGGGCTGAAGCTTTCTTT
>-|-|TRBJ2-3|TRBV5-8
CASSLRQRASTDTQYF
TGTGCCAGCAGCTTGAGGCAGCGGGCTAGCACAGATACGCAGTATTTT
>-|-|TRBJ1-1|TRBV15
CATSRDRKISTNTEAFF
TGTGCCACCAGCAGAGATAGGAAAATCTCGACGAACACTGAAGCTTTCTTT